Listed here are 10 T cell receptor beta chains from one sample, sequenced in a study of T cells in Graves' hyperthyroidism and ophthalmopathy. The investigators amplified TCR beta CDR3 regions from RNA transcripts. During a first-round RT-PCR of the TCR CDR3, the HTBI primer set was used. TCRdb re-derived calls from the multiplex PCR reads in MiXCR, one entry per CDR3 protein. The table lists more than 550,000 distinct CDR3 sequences, around a sixth of them singletons, with 16% in the top ten. The sample comprised blood. All receptors derive from a woman in her 50s with Graves' hyperthyroidism that later progressed to Graves' ophthalmopathy.

CDR3 amino acids: CATSRGQVQSPLHF. In DNA, the CDR3 is TGTGCCACCAGCCGGGGACAGGTCCAATCACCCCTCCACTTT. This chain joins TRBV15 and TRBJ1-6, with 8 bases aligning to TRBD1. Trimming took 5 bases from V and 10 from J; bases not matched to a gene: 7. This CDR3 region has 14 residues. Germline CDR1 LNHNV, CDR2 YYDKDF (reference sequence).

The sample holds many counts of this clonotype. The chain carries TRBV5-1 and TRBJ1-2; D is perhaps TRBD1 (5 bases). This CDR3 is 13 amino acids long. Germline V CDR1 and CDR2: SGHRS, YFSETQ. Trimming cost V 7 bases and J 4 bases, with 14 bases left between them. CDR3 loop: CASAGDPGYGYTF. The DNA of the CDR3 is TGCGCCAGCGCCGGGGACCCGGGCTATGGCTACACCTTC.

This clonotype was observed a few times. The rearrangement joins TRBV20-1 to TRBJ2-1; 10 positions agree with TRBD2. Per germline, CDR1 DFQATT and CDR2 SNEGSKA (reference sequence). The CDR3 runs 17 residues. With 1 base clipped from V and 1 base from J, the junction kept 7 bases outside the gene matches. The DNA of the CDR3 is TGCAGTGCTAGAGGGGCTAGCGGGGGCAGGTCCTACAATGAGCAGTTCTTC. It translates to CSARGASGGRSYNEQFF.

V is TRBV30 and J is TRBJ2-7; the D call may be TRBD1 or TRBD2 (5 bases each). CDR1 and CDR2 (germline): GTSNPN, SVGIG (reference sequence). The CDR3 contains 12 residues. V lost 8 bases and J 3 bases, leaving 14 bases between the germline ends. The CDR3 region is CAVGRVGYEQYF. For the CDR3, the DNA is TGTGCCGTGGGACGGGTAGGCTACGAGCAGTACTTC.

The chain couples TRBV19 to TRBJ1-1; unclear D gene. CDR3 length equals 16 residues. From germline, CDR1 is LNHDA and CDR2 SQIVND (reference sequence). Trimming took 0 bases from V and 1 from J, leaving 12 bases between them. The CDR3 sequence: CASSIDVTRRNTEAFF. As DNA, the CDR3 is TGTGCCAGTAGTATAGATGTGACAAGACGGAACACTGAAGCTTTCTTT.

The sample holds many counts of this clonotype. The chain is built from TRBV3-1 and TRBJ2-3, with 8 nucleotides matching TRBD2. The ends lost 0 bases at V and 6 bases at J; junction bases unmatched: 2. This CDR3 is 14 amino acids long. Germline values: CDR1 LGHDT, CDR2 YNNKEL (reference sequence). The CDR3 sequence is CASSQELAVDTQYF. The DNA for the CDR3 is TGTGCCAGCAGCCAAGAACTAGCGGTGGATACGCAGTATTTT.

The chain is built from TRBV7-8 and TRBJ2-3, with no clear D. The length of the CDR3 is 12 residues. Trimming cost V 4 bases and J 6 bases, with 8 bases left between them. Germline CDR1 reads SGHVS; CDR2 reads FQNEAQ. The CDR3 region is CASSSKGDTQYF. The CDR3, as DNA: TGTGCCAGCAGCTCAAAGGGTGATACGCAGTATTTT.

The chain links TRBV3-1 to TRBJ2-2; 7 bases match TRBD2. Germline lookup yields CDR1 LGHDT and CDR2 YNNKEL (reference sequence). CDR3 length: 17 residues. V lost 0 bases to trimming and J lost 7 bases; unmatched junction nucleotides: 11. The CDR3 DNA reads as TGTGCCAGCAGCCAAGAATTGGGGGGGGGAGTCCACGGGGAGCTGTTTTTT. This codes for CASSQELGGGVHGELFF.

V gene TRBV27 combines with J gene TRBJ1-1; 8 nucleotides match TRBD1. This CDR3 region has 16 residues. V lost 5 bases, J lost 5 bases, and 13 bases stayed unmatched. CDR1 MNHEY and CDR2 SMNVEV come from the germline V gene (reference sequence). CDR3 amino acids: CASSPWTGSVTTEAFF. In DNA, the CDR3 is TGTGCCAGCAGTCCTTGGACAGGGAGTGTGACAACTGAAGCTTTCTTT.

The table lists this clonotype with a count of one. The limits of the CDR3 on the DNA are not certain, so only TCRdb's listed CDR3 is given. V usage is TRBV7-2 and J usage is TRBJ1-1; the D call TRBD1 from the table was never checked on the DNA. Looked up from germline, CDR1 is SGHTA and CDR2 is FQGNSA. Including both end residues, the CDR3 is 22 amino acids long. The CDR3 protein is CASSSGQEYGYTFGPGTTEAFF.